This T cell receptor beta chain was obtained from a study of technical replicates of blood from a few donors. The CDR3 runs to 12 residues. Per the germline V gene, CDR1 is SGHRS and CDR2 is YFSETQ. V lost 5 bases, J lost 7 bases, and 0 bases stayed unmatched. Measured with immunoSEQ multiplex PCR; TCRdb has only the in-frame clones, and not every one. The table shows about 82,000 clones, with around 94% occurring only once. The TCR was taken from a human donor in good health. V and J are TRBV5-1 and TRBJ1-2; 12 bases fit TRBD1. Specimen: T cells isolated from PBMCs. Here the CDR3 reads CASRGQGAGYTF. CDR3 sequence (DNA): TGCGCCAGCAGGGGACAGGGGGCTGGCTACACCTTC. Full variable domain (outside the CDR3, taken from reference TRBV5-1 and TRBJ1-2): KAGVTQTPRYLIKTRGQQVTLSCSPISGHRSVSWYQQTPGQGLQFLFEYFSETQRNKGNFPGRFSGRQFSNSRSEMNVSTLELGDSALYLCASRGQGAGYTFGSGTRLTVV.